This T cell receptor (beta chain) emerged from a study of blood T cell repertoires in COVID-19. Across the study: Donors in the United States, Italy and Spain gave samples during acute or convalescent COVID-19. Sample material is recorded as cDNA or gDNA derived from T cells, B-cell-depleted T cells, or PBMCs.

Trimming took off 4 bases at V and 1 base at J, with 8 bases between the two ends. The germline gives CDR1 SGHRS, CDR2 YFSETQ. CDR3 length equals 14 residues. Authors' data handling: Amplification from reference gene primers served as the basis for estimated nucleated cell counts. The repertoire was sequenced with immunoSEQ multiplex PCR; TCRdb's copy has only in-frame clones and lacks some. That table supplies the V and J calls and clone size; D and trimming were determined from the DNA. The data show about 340,000 clones, around 80% seen once. The chain carries TRBV5-1 and TRBJ2-2, with D tentatively TRBD2 (6 bases). This TCR derives from a man younger than 40 with active or convalescent COVID-19. Sequencing was performed on peripheral blood. The CDR3 protein is CASSLGRNTGELFF. The CDR3, as DNA: TGCGCCAGCAGCCTCGGGAGGAACACCGGGGAGCTGTTTTTT.